This TCR beta chain was recovered during a study of response to subunit inactivated influenza vaccine. TCRdb reprocessed the RT-PCR reads with MiXCR, giving one entry per CDR3 protein. This table holds more than 550,000 distinct CDR3 sequences, about 10% found once. The CDR3 is made up of 17 amino acids. The germline gives CDR1 MNHEY, CDR2 SVGAGI. V shed 2 bases and J 2 bases; nucleotides not matched to a gene: 6. This clonotype was detected a few times. This sample also appeared in a second study, on T cells expressing NK-cell markers. Turning to that study: UMIs were included in TCR beta cDNA generated by 5'RACE template switching. Top CD8+ clonotypes included the dominant CD3+CD56+NKG2C+ clonotypes in five to seven donors. Four donors likewise had their CD3+CD56-NKG2C+ fraction led by these clonotypes.

The V gene is TRBV6-5, the J gene TRBJ2-3; TRBD2 matches at 11 bases. The sequences come from PBMCs from blood, collected on the day of vaccination. This clonotype was sampled from a man between 45 and 60 years old who received an inactivated influenza vaccine. CDR3 protein: CASSYGPSGGFTDTQYF. CDR3 sequence (DNA): TGTGCCAGCAGTTACGGCCCTAGCGGGGGGTTCACAGATACGCAGTATTTT.